Below are 28 T cell receptor beta chains sequenced from a single sample in a study of T cells in Graves' hyperthyroidism and ophthalmopathy. From RNA transcripts, TCR beta CDR3 regions were amplified. Initially, a first-round RT-PCR of the TCR CDR3 employed the HTBI primer set. TCRdb recomputed calls from the multiplex PCR reads with MiXCR, one row per CDR3 protein. Among 400,000 to 550,000 distinct CDR3 sequences, roughly 24% were seen once, and the ten largest hold around 11%. Sequencing input: blood. Receptors were obtained from a woman under 40 with Graves' ophthalmopathy.

The chain employs TRBV5-1 and TRBJ2-7; 10 nucleotides align to TRBD2. From germline, CDR1 is SGHRS and CDR2 YFSETQ. The CDR3 loop spans 16 amino acids. J was trimmed by 5 bases and V by 4 bases; bases with no gene match: 12. For the CDR3, the DNA is TGCGCCAGCAGCCCCGAATCCCTAGCGGGGGTCCACGAGCAGTACTTC. Translation gives CASSPESLAGVHEQYF.

The sample holds a few counts of this clonotype. The chain employs TRBV7-2 and TRBJ2-6; D is unresolved. The germline gives CDR1 SGHTA, CDR2 FQGNSA. CDR3 size: 18 residues. V was shortened by 6 bases and J by 0 bases, with 18 bases between the two germline ends. The CDR3 region has the DNA TGTGCCAGCAGGTCTAACGGTGAGGCGATCTCTGGGGCCAACGTCCTGACTTTC. Its translation is CASRSNGEAISGANVLTF. Combining the CDR3 with reference TRBV7-2 and TRBJ2-6 gives the whole variable domain GAGVSQSPSNKVTEKGKDVELRCDPISGHTALYWYRQSLGQGLEFLIYFQGNSAPDKSGLPSDRFSAERTGGSVSTLTIQRTQQEDSAVYLCASRSNGEAISGANVLTFGAGSRLTVL.

This clonotype has only one observation. This chain uses TRBV29-1 with TRBJ1-2, with D possibly being TRBD1 (5 bases). Trimming stripped 6 bases from V and 8 bases from J, with 13 bases between. Germline-derived CDR1 and CDR2 are SQVTM and ANQGSEA. The CDR3 sequence is 11 residues long. For the CDR3, the DNA is TGCAGCGTGGCAACGGGGCAGGGCTACACCTTC. Protein sequence: CSVATGQGYTF. Looking up the rest from reference TRBV29-1 and TRBJ1-2 gives the full variable domain: SAVISQKPSRDICQRGTSLTIQCQVDSQVTMMFWYRQQPGQSLTLIATANQGSEATYESGFVIDKFPISRPNLTFSTLTVSNMSPEDSSIYLCSVATGQGYTFGSGTRLTVV.

Many counts were recorded for this clonotype. At one boundary the junction diverges from the germline segment, which might be a read error. The chain uses TRBV6-5 and TRBJ2-2, with TRBD1 matching over 7 bases. The CDR3 length is 16 residues. Germline V gives CDR1 MNHEY, CDR2 SVGAGI. The DNA of the CDR3 is TGTGCCAGCAGTTACCCATCGGGACAGAACTCCGGGGAGCTGTTTTTT. Amino acid sequence: CASSYPSGQNSGELFF.

This clonotype was detected only a few times. The rearrangement joins TRBV6-1 to TRBJ2-2; a weak D match, TRBD1 (6 bases). V lost 10 bases, J lost 2 bases, and 11 bases lay in between. Germline CDR1 reads MNHNS; CDR2 reads SASEGT. The CDR3 totals 13 residues. The CDR3 here is CAIEQGNTGELFF. As DNA, the CDR3 is TGTGCCATCGAACAGGGAAACACCGGGGAGCTGTTTTTT.

This clonotype was counted at least ten times. This chain links TRBV12-3 or TRBV12-4 with TRBJ1-6, with TRBD1 as a possible D gene (5 bases). Deletions cut 6 bases from V and 6 bases from J, with 12 bases between. The CDR3 sequence is 14 residues long. CDR3 region: CASRAGYSNSPLHF. The CDR3 nucleotides are TGTGCCAGCAGGGCAGGGTACTCTAATTCACCCCTCCACTTT.

At least ten counts were recorded for this clonotype. The rearrangement links TRBV2 to TRBJ2-4; no clear D gene. Trimming took off 3 bases at V and 10 bases at J, with 7 bases between the two ends. CDR1 is SNHLY and CDR2 is FYNNEI in the germline V gene. The CDR3 length is 11 residues. The CDR3 sequence: CASSDGEIQYF. CDR3 DNA sequence: TGTGCCAGCAGTGATGGGGAAATTCAGTACTTC.

This clonotype came up many times. The rearrangement joins TRBV10-2 to TRBJ1-1; D remains unclear. V lost 0 bases to trimming and J lost 1 base, with 9 bases between them. The germline V gene encodes CDR1 WSHSY and CDR2 SAAADI. This CDR3 has 15 amino acids. This CDR3 reads CASSESVYQNTEAFF. Here the CDR3 DNA reads TGCGCCAGCAGTGAGTCGGTATATCAGAACACTGAAGCTTTCTTT.

This clonotype was found many times. The rearrangement joins TRBV7-3 to TRBJ1-2, with 8 bases fitting TRBD1. The CDR3 has 13 amino acids. CDR1 is SGHTA and CDR2 is FQGTGA in the germline V gene. V lost 5 bases to trimming and J lost 8 bases; unmatched junction nucleotides: 7. The CDR3 nucleotides are TGTGCCAGCAGCCCGACAGGGGAGGGCGGCTACACCTTC. Its translation: CASSPTGEGGYTF.

About this clonotype: A much larger clone is a single base away; this may be a read error. The gene calls are TRBV5-1 and TRBJ2-7; TRBD2 might be the D (6 bases). Germline V gives CDR1 SGHRS, CDR2 YFSETQ. There are 15 residues in the CDR3. CDR3 loop: CACSLEGPGPSEQYF. The CDR3 region has the DNA TGCGCCTGCAGCTTGGAGGGACCCGGCCCCTCCGAGCAGTACTTC.

There are many counts of this clonotype. This chain connects TRBV24-1 to TRBJ1-5, with 8 nucleotides matching TRBD1. Looked up from germline, CDR1 is KGHDR and CDR2 is SFDVKD. V shed 7 bases and J 8 bases; nucleotides not matched to a gene: 6. The CDR3 is 13 residues long. The CDR3 DNA is TGTGCCACCAGGACAGGGGAGGGGGAGCCCCAGCATTTT. As protein: CATRTGEGEPQHF.

This clonotype showed up many times. The chain couples TRBV28 to TRBJ1-1; D is unresolved. The germline V and J ends were trimmed by 3 bases and 7 bases, with 18 bases remaining between them. This CDR3 has 15 amino acids. The germline V gene encodes CDR1 MDHEN and CDR2 SYDVKM. Written as DNA, the CDR3 is TGTGCCAGCAGTTTGCACACCTCGCCGGTTGGTGAAGCTTTCTTT. Translating gives CASSLHTSPVGEAFF.

Many counts were recorded for this clonotype. The chain uses TRBV6-1 and TRBJ2-7, with D tentatively TRBD1 (6 bases). The CDR3 contains 15 residues. Germline V lookup: CDR1 MNHNS, CDR2 SASEGT. Deletions cut 1 base from V and 1 base from J, with 11 bases between. The CDR3 coding sequence is TGTGCCAGCAGTGAAGAAGAAGGACAGTCCTACGAGCAGTACTTC. This gives the protein CASSEEEGQSYEQYF.

The table lists this clonotype with many counts. This chain links TRBV6-1 with TRBJ2-7; the match to TRBD1 covers 9 bases. V lost 6 bases to trimming and J lost 6 bases; unmatched junction nucleotides: 3. This CDR3 comprises 12 residues. Germline V gives CDR1 MNHNS, CDR2 SASEGT. CDR3 nucleotide sequence: TGTGCCAGCAGCCGACAGGGGGTCGAGCAGTACTTC. Translated, it gives CASSRQGVEQYF.

This clonotype showed up many times. The chain has TRBV7-2 and TRBJ2-7; 7 positions match TRBD2. The V gene's germline CDR1 is SGHTA and CDR2 FQGNSA. The V segment lost 5 bases and the J segment 4 bases; nucleotides outside the gene matches: 2. The CDR3 totals 12 residues. The CDR3: CASSQRGYEQYF. The CDR3 nucleotides read TGTGCCAGCAGCCAGCGGGGATACGAGCAGTACTTC.

This clonotype was picked up a small number of times. Germline is not matched at one junction end, which may reflect a read error. This chain connects TRBV11-1 to TRBJ1-2, with a possible D match to TRBD1 (5 bases). Germline assignment: CDR1 SGHAT and CDR2 FQDESV (reference sequence). The CDR3 has 13 amino acids. CDR3 sequence: CASSLSQGSIFDF. Here the CDR3 DNA reads TGTGCCAGCAGCTTATCCCAGGGCTCCATCTTCGACTTC.

This clonotype was detected many times. The chain has TRBV11-2 and TRBJ1-2, with D possibly matching TRBD1 (5 bases). The ends were cut back, 5 bases at V and 3 bases at J, with 22 bases in the middle. Germline V gene lookup returns CDR1 SGHAT and CDR2 FQNNGV. The CDR3 is 17 residues long. CDR3 sequence (DNA): TGTGCCAGCAGCCTACTCAAAGGGGCCCGGGGGGACTATGGCTACACCTTC. Encoded protein: CASSLLKGARGDYGYTF.

The sample holds many counts of this clonotype. The chain links TRBV29-1 to TRBJ2-7; no firm D call. V was trimmed by 0 bases and J by 0 bases, leaving 9 bases between them. Germline V gene data show CDR1 as SQVTM and CDR2 as ANQGSEA. This CDR3 is 14 amino acids long. The CDR3 DNA reads as TGCAGCGTTGAAGATCCAGTGTCCTCCTACGAGCAGTACTTC. Encoded protein: CSVEDPVSSYEQYF.

V gene TRBV3-1 combines with J gene TRBJ2-3; D is tentatively TRBD1 or TRBD2 (5 bases each). The V end was cut by 4 bases, the J end by 1 base, with 12 bases between. The CDR3 has 15 amino acids. The germline CDR1 and CDR2 sequences are LGHDT and YNNKEL (reference sequence). The CDR3 DNA sequence: TGTGCCAGCAGCCCACCCGTGGGGGGCACAGATACGCAGTATTTT. It translates to CASSPPVGGTDTQYF.

J is TRBJ2-2 and V is TRBV20-1; TRBD1 agrees at 10 bases. This CDR3 has 14 residues. Trimming cost V 4 bases and J 6 bases; bases outside gene matches: 5. Germline V gives CDR1 DFQATT, CDR2 SNEGSKA (reference sequence). The CDR3 here is CSAKAGQGAGELFF. The CDR3 DNA reads TGCAGTGCTAAGGCAGGACAGGGGGCCGGGGAGCTGTTTTTT.

The chain is built from TRBV4-1 and TRBJ1-2; TRBD1 matches at 8 bases. The germline gives CDR1 MGHRA, CDR2 YSYEKL. The CDR3 has 17 amino acids. Losses at the gene ends were 0 bases for V and 1 base for J; bases not matched to a gene: 7. CDR3 DNA sequence: TGCGCCAGCAGCCAAGATGAAGGGACAGGCAGTAACTATGGCTACACCTTC. This translates into CASSQDEGTGSNYGYTF.

Ten or more counts support this clonotype. V and J are TRBV14 and TRBJ2-7; tentatively, D is TRBD1 (5 bases). The V gene lost 0 bases and the J gene lost 2 bases, with 14 bases spanning the gap. Germline V CDR1 and CDR2: SGHDN, FVKESK. The CDR3 consists of 16 residues. CDR3 residues: CASSQDPTSGTYEQYF. The CDR3 nucleotides are TGTGCCAGCAGCCAAGACCCGACCTCAGGGACCTACGAGCAGTACTTC.

This clonotype was recorded many times. Written as DNA, the CDR3 is TGTGCCAGCATGTCAGGGGGCGTATATGGCTACACCTTC. It is translated as CASMSGGVYGYTF. The chain employs TRBV6-1 and TRBJ1-2; 8 positions agree with TRBD1. V shed 7 bases, J shed 5 bases, and the junction held 6 bases outside the gene matches. The CDR3 has 13 residues. Germline assignment: CDR1 MNHNS and CDR2 SASEGT.

The rearrangement uses TRBV12-3 or TRBV12-4 and TRBJ2-5; 11 nucleotides align to TRBD2. This CDR3 comprises 16 residues. Trimming at V came to 2 bases and at J to 2 bases, leaving 4 bases not matched to a gene. CDR3 sequence: CASSLMLAGGQETQYF. The CDR3 bases are TGTGCCAGCAGTTTAATGCTAGCGGGGGGACAAGAGACCCAGTACTTC.

As regards this clonotype: A much larger clone differs from this one at a single base, so this may be a read error. Written as DNA, the CDR3 is TGTGCCAGCAGTGACGGGGCTACCGGGGAGCTGTTTTTT. As protein: CASSDGATGELFF. This sequence joins TRBV6-4 and TRBJ2-2; possible D gene TRBD1, 5 bases. In germline, CDR1 is MRHNA, CDR2 SNTAGT. V was cut by 2 bases and J by 5 bases, with 6 bases left in between. CDR3 length: 13 amino acids.

The chain joins TRBV3-1 to TRBJ1-1, with unresolved D. Trimming removed 3 bases from V and 6 bases from J, with 8 bases in between. The CDR3 runs to 12 residues. Germline V gene data show CDR1 as LGHDT and CDR2 as YNNKEL (reference sequence). CDR3 coding DNA: TGTGCCAGCAGCCACGCGGCTGCTGAAGCTTTCTTT. Protein: CASSHAAAEAFF. Using reference TRBV3-1 and TRBJ1-1 for the parts outside the CDR3, the full variable domain is DTAVSQTPKYLVTQMGNDKSIKCEQNLGHDTMYWYKQDSKKFLKIMFSYNNKELIINETVPNRFSPKSPDKAHLNLHINSLELGDSAVYFCASSHAAAEAFFGQGTRLTVV.

This clonotype was recorded at least ten times. This chain connects TRBV2 to TRBJ2-5; unclear D gene. V was trimmed by 9 bases and J by 5 bases, leaving 16 bases between them. The CDR3 length is 13 residues. Germline values: CDR1 SNHLY, CDR2 FYNNEI. The CDR3 region is CASKGPAWETQYF. The CDR3 coding sequence is TGTGCCAGTAAAGGACCCGCCTGGGAGACCCAGTACTTC. Supplemented by reference TRBV2 and TRBJ2-5, the full variable domain reads EPEVTQTPSHQVTQMGQEVILRCVPISNHLYFYWYRQILGQKVEFLVSFYNNEISEKSEIFDDQFSVERPDGSNFTLKIRSTKLEDSAMYFCASKGPAWETQYFGPGTRLLVL.

At least ten counts were recorded for this clonotype. This chain uses TRBV6-1 with TRBJ2-5; D possibly corresponds to TRBD2 (5 bases). The CDR3 is made up of 15 amino acids. V lost 2 bases, J lost 0 bases, and 10 bases lay in between. CDR1 and CDR2 from the germline V gene are MNHNS and SASEGT. The CDR3 bases are TGTGCCAGCAGTGAAAGCGGCTCGTACCAAGAGACCCAGTACTTC. Protein product: CASSESGSYQETQYF.